This entry features one TCR beta chain sequence. Its cognate antigen has yet to be identified. The record has no base qualities; no much larger clone is one base away. For TCRbeta CDR3 sequencing, genomic DNA was extracted from sorted cells using the QIAGEN DNeasy Blood and Tissue Kit. High-throughput TCRbeta CDR3 sequencing, which included PCR amplification with bias correction and internal controls, was done commercially through immunoSEQ. On the study's bioinformatics: A unique productive TCRbeta sequence was defined by the CDR3 nucleotide sequence when primers matched, and otherwise by the CDR3 amino acid sequence together with the Vbeta and Jbeta genes. To correct for sorting error, sequences found in more than one sorted population at a frequency ratio of 2:1 or less were discarded, and the remaining shared sequences were assigned to the population with the higher frequency. A sequence was defined as donor-reactive if the sequence was expanded at least 5-fold in CFSE-low cells compared with unstimulated cells and had a frequency of at least 0.01% in CFSE-low cells. Jensen-Shannon divergence calculated on the top 100 TCRbeta sequences ranked by frequency was used to measure repertoire divergence. For samples with multiple sequencing runs, sorting error was corrected separately for each run before the runs were pooled. Held by TCRdb, this immuneACCESS table contains in-frame sequences only and omits some clones. Under half of the omission traces to an unresolved V gene where checked; the cause of the rest is unknown. V and J calls and clone size come straight from that table; D and trimming were deduced from the DNA. This sample holds about 73,000 clones; approximately 98% were observed only once. The ten largest clones represent approximately 0.56% of the sample.

The entry originates in a study of Tregs in tolerant kidney transplant recipients (dated by TCRdb to between 2018 and 2021). Regarding the study in general: The transplants used related donors along with nonmyeloablative bone marrow transplantation, and in the human trials mixed chimerism was transient. TCRbeta sequencing was used in the study to identify donor-specific regulatory T cells before combined kidney and bone marrow transplantation, and the identified cells were then tracked after transplant.

Reading the label with the study, this specimen's time point is: blood sample drawn before combined kidney and bone marrow transplant. Unstimulated Tregs (CD4+CD25+CD127-), CD4+ non-Tregs (CD4+CD25-), CD4 and CD8 cells were FACS-sorted from thawed PBMCs. Patients were several combined kidney and bone marrow transplant recipients from the ITN036ST trial, and only these trial subjects had samples available. Healthy control blood was separated into PBMCs by Ficoll density gradient and cryopreserved, and patient PBMCs were collected both before and after transplant. Ends trimmed: V by 5 bases, J by 8 bases; bases unmatched to a gene: 8. CDR1 is given as SQVTM and CDR2 as ANQGSEA, both from the germline V gene. The CDR3 measures 12 amino acids from cysteine to phenylalanine. The DNA shown is the 36-base CDR3, in frame from base 1. Broad study findings and their caveats: Donor-specific Treg expansion exceeded global Treg expansion in tolerant patients, suggesting antigen-driven rather than nonspecific expansion. Expanding Tregs with activated donor B cells appeared to identify the most biologically relevant and donor-specific TCRbeta repertoire. For some patients, the PCR primers changed as time went on, which meant samples from those patients could not be compared with one another at the nucleotide level. The study was limited by small patient numbers, and the findings need validation in larger populations and under other immunosuppression protocols. Biological reproducibility was not directly addressed, though technical replication error appeared minimal.

Rearrangement joined TRBV29-1 to TRBJ1-1, and TRBD1 aligns with 7 junction nucleotides. The specimen was CD4+ T cells from blood, collected before the transplant. This TCR came from a human donor who received a combined kidney and bone marrow transplant. For the CDR3, the sequence is CSVLRTGGEAFF. The nucleotide sequence is TGCAGCGTTCTAAGGACAGGAGGGGAAGCTTTCTTT.